Detailed here is one TCR beta chain. The data belong to a study of T cells in tuberculosis. This CDR3 is 15 amino acids long. Germline loops: CDR1 SGHNT, CDR2 YYREEE (reference sequence). J gave up 0 bases and V 4 bases, and 2 bases lay outside the gene matches. Whole-study results and caveats: T cells binding CD1B-GMM tetramer weakly possibly escaped the sort.

No alpha-beta pairing information exists for these sequences. Sequencing used immunoSEQ multiplex PCR; TCRdb keeps in-frame clones, though not all of them. The table has 60,000 or so clones, about four fifths seen once; the top ten hold around 13%. Cells were sorted from thawed PBMC rested overnight and stained with GMM-loaded CD1B tetramer, viability dye and anti-CD3. CD1B tetramers were loaded with Rhodococcus equi-derived C32 glucose monomycolate. Tetramer-sorted PBMC had been CD14 monocyte-depleted before freezing. The sequencing sample was made of CD1b-GMM tetramer-negative cells sorted from PBMCs. The chain combines TRBV5-4 with TRBJ2-2, with TRBD1 matching 8 bases. This sequence originates from an adult woman with latent tuberculosis. In DNA, the CDR3 is TGTGCCAGCAGCAAGGACAGGGCGAACACCGGGGAGCTGTTTTTT. Translation: CASSKDRANTGELFF.